The next 25 T cell receptor beta chains were all read from a single sample in a study of beta chain features in type 1 diabetes. The isolated RNA, all of it, was reverse transcribed, so expressed TCRB transcripts were what got sequenced. Assay used: immunoSEQ multiplex PCR; TCRdb lists only in-frame clones, some missing. The sample contains around 200,000 clones, about 13% of which appear only once. Material: central memory CD4+ T cells from blood. The receptor set was obtained from a woman younger than 30 in good health.

Only a few counts were recorded for this clone. The V gene is TRBV25-1, the J gene TRBJ1-2; D remains unclear. Trimming pared 4 bases from V and 3 bases from J, leaving 9 bases between. From germline, CDR1 is MGHDK and CDR2 SYGVNS. This CDR3 contains 13 residues. CDR3 sequence reads: CASSGRVDYGYTF. The CDR3, as DNA: TGTGCCAGCAGTGGAAGAGTGGACTATGGCTACACCTTC.

The rearrangement uses TRBV28 and TRBJ2-1; D is unclear. The CDR3 totals 11 residues. Trimming removed 8 bases from V and 4 bases from J, with 6 bases in between. CDR1 and CDR2 (germline): MDHEN, SYDVKM. This CDR3 is CASVTYNEQFF. Written as DNA, the CDR3 is TGTGCCAGCGTCACATACAATGAGCAGTTCTTC.

The table lists this clone with a few counts. Other DNA sequences in the sample encode the same CDR3. The CDR3 sequence is CASSPDRGGGYTF. CDR3 DNA sequence: TGTGCCAGCAGTCCCGACAGGGGAGGCGGCTACACCTTC. The V call is TRBV7-3, the J call TRBJ1-2; 8 positions agree with TRBD1. There are 13 residues in the CDR3. Germline loops: CDR1 SGHTA, CDR2 FQGTGA. The junction had 8 bases not matched to a gene; V was cut back by 6 bases and J by 8 bases.

This clone was recorded at least ten times. The chain joins TRBV28 to TRBJ2-1; the D is unclear. The V gene lost 5 bases and the J gene lost 6 bases, with 11 bases spanning the gap. CDR3 length: 13 residues. Germline values: CDR1 MDHEN, CDR2 SYDVKM. This chain's CDR3 is CASSQLQTNEQFF. The CDR3 DNA reads TGTGCCAGCAGTCAATTACAGACCAATGAGCAGTTCTTC.

This clone has more than one count but fewer than ten. This rearrangement joins TRBV30 to TRBJ1-5; maybe TRBD1 (5 bases). The CDR3 contains 13 residues. Germline V gene data show CDR1 as GTSNPN and CDR2 as SVGIG (reference sequence). The CDR3 sequence: CALGADSNQPQHF. The CDR3 DNA follows: TGTGCTTTAGGGGCGGATAGCAATCAGCCCCAGCATTTT.

The chain combines TRBV29-1 with TRBJ2-7; D uncertain. Germline CDR1 SQVTM, CDR2 ANQGSEA. The CDR3 covers 13 residues. The V end lost 3 bases, the J end lost 7 bases, and 16 bases lay between the germline ends. The chain's CDR3 is CSVEESPQWEQYF. In DNA, the CDR3 is TGCAGCGTTGAGGAGTCCCCTCAGTGGGAGCAGTACTTC.

The sample holds a few counts of this clone. As DNA, the CDR3 is TGCGCCAGCAGCTTGGAAGTCGGACTAGCGGGAAATGAGCAGTTCTTC. Amino acids: CASSLEVGLAGNEQFF. This rearrangement joins TRBV5-1 to TRBJ2-1, with 12 bases matching TRBD2. The germline gives CDR1 SGHRS, CDR2 YFSETQ. This CDR3 region has 16 residues. V lost 0 bases to trimming and J lost 7 bases; unmatched junction nucleotides: 5.

This chain joins TRBV11-1 and TRBJ2-5, with 8 bases lining up with TRBD1. CDR1 is SGHAT and CDR2 is FQDESV in the germline V gene (reference sequence). This CDR3 spans 16 amino acids. Germline trimming cut 5 bases from V and 5 bases from J; bases unmatched to any gene: 13. The CDR3 bases are TGTGCCAGCAGCCCGAGGACAGGGACGGACGAGGAGACCCAGTACTTC. Translated: CASSPRTGTDEETQYF.

This chain uses TRBV7-3 with TRBJ2-1; 9 bases align to TRBD2. J lost 10 bases, V lost 1 base, and 11 bases had no gene match. Per the germline V gene, CDR1 is SGHTA and CDR2 is FQGTGA. The CDR3 is 16 residues long. CDR3 sequence: CASSLRGATSGWEQFF. The CDR3 DNA follows: TGTGCCAGCAGCTTAAGGGGAGCGACTAGCGGCTGGGAGCAGTTCTTC.

There are a few counts of this clone. This chain uses TRBV19 with TRBJ1-2; D is undetermined. Trimming shortened V by 6 bases and J by 8 bases, and 25 bases separated the two germline ends. This CDR3 comprises 16 residues. Germline V gives CDR1 LNHDA, CDR2 SQIVND (reference sequence). The CDR3 bases are TGTGCCAGTAGACCTCGGAGTAGCGCCCTTTCCGGCGGCTACACCTTC. Translating it yields CASRPRSSALSGGYTF.

This clone turned up a few times. The chain links TRBV4-2 to TRBJ1-2; possible D gene TRBD1, 5 bases. V gave up 0 bases and J gave up 4 bases, with 12 bases separating them. The CDR3 runs 15 residues. The germline V gene has CDR1 LGHNA and CDR2 YNFKEQ. CDR3: CASSQDQRQCYGYTF. As DNA, the CDR3 is TGTGCCAGCAGCCAAGATCAAAGACAGTGCTATGGCTACACCTTC.

This clone was observed a handful of times. The rearrangement joins TRBV18 to TRBJ2-1; weak D call: TRBD2 (6 bases). The length of the CDR3 is 16 residues. V lost 3 bases and J 5 bases, leaving 17 bases between the germline ends. CDR1 is KGHSH, CDR2 LQKENI, per germline. CDR3: CASSPGTGVMNNEQFF. In DNA form, the CDR3 reads TGTGCCAGCTCACCCGGGACGGGGGTGATGAACAATGAGCAGTTCTTC.

The chain joins TRBV6-5 to TRBJ2-7; TRBD1 matches at 7 bases. The J segment lost 2 bases and the V segment lost 5 bases, leaving 6 bases of the junction unmatched. Germline values: CDR1 MNHEY, CDR2 SVGAGI. This CDR3 has 14 amino acids. The CDR3 reads CASSTGTDPYEQYF. The CDR3 DNA is TGTGCCAGCAGTACCGGGACAGACCCCTACGAGCAGTACTTC.

The chain joins TRBV28 to TRBJ2-5; tentative D call: TRBD2 (5 bases). CDR1 is MDHEN, CDR2 SYDVKM, per germline. CDR3 size: 15 residues. V lost 3 bases, J lost 3 bases, and 14 bases lay in between. CDR3 region: CASSLGGSREETQYF. The CDR3 bases are TGTGCCAGCAGTTTGGGTGGGAGTCGAGAAGAGACCCAGTACTTC.

The V call is TRBV5-1, the J call TRBJ2-1; TRBD1 agrees at 9 bases. CDR1 and CDR2 from the germline V gene are SGHRS and YFSETQ. The J segment lost 8 bases and the V segment lost 0 bases, leaving 3 bases of the junction unmatched. The CDR3 covers 14 residues. The CDR3 spells CASSLATGGDEQFF. CDR3 sequence (DNA): TGCGCCAGCAGCTTGGCGACAGGGGGGGATGAGCAGTTCTTC.

In nucleotides, the CDR3 is TGCAGCGTGTTGACAGGGGGGAGCGAAAAACTGTTTTTT. Translation gives CSVLTGGSEKLFF. This sequence joins TRBV29-1 and TRBJ1-4; 9 nucleotides line up with TRBD1. CDR3 length: 13 amino acids. Trimming took 6 bases from V and 8 from J; bases not matched to a gene: 7. Germline V gives CDR1 SQVTM, CDR2 ANQGSEA.

This clone showed up just a few times. The rearrangement uses TRBV4-3 and TRBJ2-6; TRBD1 aligns across 10 bases. The CDR3 consists of 20 residues. V dropped 0 bases and J dropped 0; count of bases not matched to a gene: 8. Germline V gene sequence: CDR1 LGHNA, CDR2 YSLEER. CDR3 nucleotide sequence: TGCGCCAGCAGCCAAGATGGGGACAGGGGCTCCTTCTCTGGGGCCAACGTCCTGACTTTC. As protein: CASSQDGDRGSFSGANVLTF.

The V gene is TRBV29-1, the J gene TRBJ1-5; D remains unclear. Germline loops: CDR1 SQVTM, CDR2 ANQGSEA. V dropped 2 bases and J dropped 9 bases, with 11 bases sitting between them. The CDR3 is 12 amino acids. The CDR3 region has the DNA TGCAGCGTTGAAACGGGGTGGGGGCCCCAGCATTTT. Translating gives CSVETGWGPQHF.

This clone has more than one count but fewer than ten. Here the CDR3 reads CASSKTSGLTYEQYF. The CDR3 DNA reads as TGTGCCAGCAGCAAGACCTCGGGACTCACCTACGAGCAGTACTTC. This chain uses TRBV9 with TRBJ2-7; D perhaps matches TRBD2 (6 bases). Germline V gene lookup returns CDR1 SGDLS and CDR2 YYNGEE. The CDR3 runs 15 residues. V lost 4 bases and J lost 2, with 16 bases in between.

The chain links TRBV11-2 to TRBJ1-5; TRBD1 agrees at 8 bases. CDR3 length: 15 amino acids. Germline CDR1 reads SGHAT; CDR2 reads FQNNGV. Trimming removed 0 bases from V and 6 bases from J; junction bases left unmatched: 4. DNA for the CDR3: TGTGCCAGCAGCTTAGATCAACAGGGGGTTCAGCCCCAGCATTTT. Amino acids: CASSLDQQGVQPQHF.

This clone was seen a few times. The rearrangement joins TRBV28 to TRBJ2-7; 9 bases fit TRBD2. Looked up from germline, CDR1 is MDHEN and CDR2 is SYDVKM. The junction had 5 bases not matched to a gene; V was cut back by 5 bases and J by 0 bases. This CDR3 has 15 amino acids. The CDR3 sequence: CASSPLAGNSYEQYF. The CDR3 region has the DNA TGTGCCAGCAGTCCACTAGCGGGTAACTCCTACGAGCAGTACTTC.

The rearrangement joins TRBV5-6 to TRBJ2-7, with a tentative D call TRBD2 (7 bases). The V end was cut by 4 bases, the J end by 4 bases, with 12 bases between. Germline CDR1 is SGHDT and CDR2 is YYEEEE. The CDR3 consists of 13 residues. CDR3 sequence reads: CASSRGAGYEQYF. The CDR3 DNA reads TGTGCCAGCAGCCGGGGGGCGGGGTACGAGCAGTACTTC.

This clone has just a few counts. The chain uses TRBV7-2 and TRBJ2-7, with 8 bases fitting TRBD1. Germline trimming cut 1 base from V and 2 bases from J; bases unmatched to any gene: 4. The CDR3 extends over 15 amino acids. Looked up from germline, CDR1 is SGHTA and CDR2 is FQGNSA. CDR3 nucleotide sequence: TGTGCCAGCAGCTTAGTGCCGACAGGGGCCTACGAGCAGTACTTC. Protein sequence: CASSLVPTGAYEQYF.

V usage is TRBV28 and J usage is TRBJ2-5, with D maybe TRBD1 (6 bases). Germline CDR1 MDHEN, CDR2 SYDVKM. With 6 bases removed from V and 9 bases from J, the gap between germline ends came to 17 bases. CDR3 length equals 13 residues. CDR3 loop: CASSTGTPVSQYF. CDR3 bases: TGTGCCAGCAGCACCGGGACACCGGTGTCCCAGTACTTC.

V and J are TRBV28 and TRBJ2-3; weak D call: TRBD2 (6 bases). The CDR3 runs to 16 residues. V was clipped by 5 bases and J by 0 bases, with 15 bases between them. Germline CDR1 and CDR2: MDHEN and SYDVKM. The CDR3 DNA sequence: TGTGCCAGCAGTGGTTGGGCCAGCGGGAGCACAGATACGCAGTATTTT. It translates to CASSGWASGSTDTQYF.